Listed below are T cell receptor beta chains from one sample, sequenced in a study of PD-L1 blockade in urothelial cancer. Some clones are missing from TCRdb's copy, which holds only in-frame ones; the method was immunoSEQ multiplex PCR. The table includes roughly 130,000 clones, around 84% detected once. The sequenced sample was PBMCs, obtained around atezolizumab (anti-PD-L1) treatment. Receptors originate from a man aged 50-60 years with urothelial cancer. The CDR3 runs from the conserved cysteine through the conserved F or W. The D gene is left open where the match is weak. Clone size is given for some rows only: seen once, a few or many times, or a class if the clone is expanded.

clone size: NA
D gene: NA
J gene: TRBJ2-5
V gene: TRBV5-1
CDR3 protein: CASSVAQMETQYF
CDR3 DNA: TGCGCCAGCAGCGTGGCCCAGATGGAGACCCAGTACTTC

clone size: NA
D gene: TRBD2
J gene: TRBJ2-5
V gene: TRBV14
CDR3 protein: CASSQERSSGRAAETQYF
CDR3 DNA: TGTGCCAGCAGCCAAGAAAGGTCTAGCGGGAGGGCCGCAGAGACCCAGTACTTC

clone size: NA
D gene: TRBD2
J gene: TRBJ2-3
V gene: TRBV7-9
CDR3 protein: CASSSGSSLPDTQYF
CDR3 DNA: TGTGCCAGCTCCAGCGGGAGCTCACTCCCAGATACGCAGTATTTT

clone size: NA
D gene: NA
J gene: TRBJ1-5
V gene: TRBV18
CDR3 protein: CASSPGGNQPQHF
CDR3 DNA: TGTGCCAGCTCACCCGGGGGCAATCAGCCCCAGCATTTT

clone size: NA
D gene: NA
J gene: TRBJ2-2
V gene: TRBV9
CDR3 protein: CASSELGFHGELFF
CDR3 DNA: TGTGCCAGCAGCGAACTAGGTTTCCACGGGGAGCTGTTTTTT

clone size: NA
D gene: TRBD1
J gene: TRBJ2-1
V gene: TRBV27
CDR3 protein: CASSGTGSREQFF
CDR3 DNA: TGTGCCAGCAGCGGGACAGGGTCGAGAGAGCAGTTCTTC

clone size: NA
D gene: NA
J gene: TRBJ1-1
V gene: TRBV28
CDR3 protein: CASSLSAGAFF
CDR3 DNA: TGTGCCAGCAGTTTATCGGCGGGAGCTTTCTTT

clone size: few
D gene: NA
J gene: TRBJ2-5
V gene: TRBV7-2
CDR3 protein: CASTTRETQYF
CDR3 DNA: TGTGCCAGCACCACGAGGGAGACCCAGTACTTC

clone size: NA
D gene: NA
J gene: TRBJ2-7
V gene: TRBV27
CDR3 protein: CASSLSVYRDRTYEQYF
CDR3 DNA: TGTGCCAGCAGTTTATCGGTCTACAGAGACCGTACCTACGAGCAGTACTTC

clone size: NA
D gene: TRBD1
J gene: TRBJ2-3
V gene: TRBV18
CDR3 protein: CASSLTGGTDTQYF
CDR3 DNA: TGTGCCAGCTCACTGACAGGGGGCACAGATACGCAGTATTTT

clone size: NA
D gene: TRBD1
J gene: TRBJ2-7
V gene: TRBV5-1
CDR3 protein: CASSHGQGQEQYF
CDR3 DNA: TGCGCCAGCAGCCACGGACAGGGTCAGGAGCAGTACTTC

clone size: NA
D gene: NA
J gene: TRBJ1-4
V gene: TRBV28
CDR3 protein: CASRGYIGDEKLFF
CDR3 DNA: TGTGCCAGCAGGGGATACATCGGGGATGAAAAACTGTTTTTT

clone size: NA
D gene: TRBD1
J gene: TRBJ1-5
V gene: TRBV14
CDR3 protein: CASSRSGQYSNQPQHF
CDR3 DNA: TGTGCCAGCAGCCGATCGGGACAGTATAGCAATCAGCCCCAGCATTTT

clone size: NA
D gene: TRBD2
J gene: TRBJ2-1
V gene: TRBV7-6
CDR3 protein: CASSYTSGTYNEQFF
CDR3 DNA: TGTGCCAGCAGCTACACTAGCGGGACCTACAATGAGCAGTTCTTC

clone size: NA
D gene: TRBD1
J gene: TRBJ2-7
V gene: TRBV9
CDR3 protein: CASSVGDRGPYEQYF
CDR3 DNA: TGTGCCAGCAGCGTAGGCGACAGGGGGCCCTACGAGCAGTACTTC

clone size: NA
D gene: TRBD2
J gene: TRBJ2-3
V gene: TRBV7-2
CDR3 protein: CASSPQTSSRTDTQYF
CDR3 DNA: TGTGCCAGCAGCCCGCAGACTAGCTCCCGCACAGATACGCAGTATTTT

clone size: NA
D gene: TRBD2
J gene: TRBJ2-1
V gene: TRBV5-4
CDR3 protein: CASSTGGTSGLNEQFF
CDR3 DNA: TGTGCCAGCAGCACGGGCGGGACTAGCGGCCTAAATGAGCAGTTCTTC

clone size: NA
D gene: TRBD1
J gene: TRBJ2-3
V gene: TRBV28
CDR3 protein: CASSLVGTGGKDTQYF
CDR3 DNA: TGTGCCAGCAGTTTAGTAGGGACAGGGGGCAAAGATACGCAGTATTTT

clone size: few
D gene: NA
J gene: TRBJ1-5
V gene: TRBV6-6
CDR3 protein: CASSLRAPSGQPQHF
CDR3 DNA: TGTGCCAGCAGTTTACGGGCCCCCTCGGGGCAGCCCCAGCATTTT

clone size: NA
D gene: TRBD2
J gene: TRBJ2-3
V gene: TRBV11-3
CDR3 protein: CASSLEGLAGDTQYF
CDR3 DNA: TGTGCCAGCAGCTTAGAGGGACTAGCGGGAGATACGCAGTATTTT

clone size: NA
D gene: NA
J gene: TRBJ1-1
V gene: TRBV11-2
CDR3 protein: CASSLFRGREAFF
CDR3 DNA: TGTGCCAGCAGCTTATTCAGGGGCCGGGAAGCTTTCTTT

clone size: NA
D gene: NA
J gene: TRBJ2-5
V gene: TRBV30
CDR3 protein: CAWSPPGSKTQYF
CDR3 DNA: TGTGCCTGGAGTCCTCCGGGGTCGAAGACCCAGTACTTC

clone size: once
D gene: TRBD2
J gene: TRBJ2-2
V gene: TRBV7-9
CDR3 protein: CASSLGLARERFGELFF
CDR3 DNA: TGTGCCAGCAGCTTAGGACTAGCTCGGGAGAGATTCGGGGAGCTGTTTTTT

clone size: few
D gene: TRBD2
J gene: TRBJ2-1
V gene: TRBV7-9
CDR3 protein: CASKTSGSPREQFF
CDR3 DNA: TGTGCCAGCAAGACTAGCGGGAGTCCCCGAGAGCAGTTCTTC

clone size: NA
D gene: TRBD2
J gene: TRBJ2-3
V gene: TRBV30
CDR3 protein: CAWSSLAGALDTQYF
CDR3 DNA: TGTGCCTGGAGTTCCCTAGCGGGAGCGTTAGATACGCAGTATTTT

clone size: NA
D gene: TRBD1
J gene: TRBJ1-1
V gene: TRBV30
CDR3 protein: CAWSVPWTGDMNTEAFF
CDR3 DNA: TGTGCCTGGAGTGTACCTTGGACAGGCGACATGAACACTGAAGCTTTCTTT

clone size: NA
D gene: NA
J gene: TRBJ1-1
V gene: TRBV30
CDR3 protein: CAWSGSLNTEAFF
CDR3 DNA: TGTGCCTGGAGTGGCAGTCTGAACACTGAAGCTTTCTTT

clone size: NA
D gene: NA
J gene: TRBJ1-6
V gene: TRBV27
CDR3 protein: CASSFGQGNSPLHF
CDR3 DNA: TGTGCCAGCAGTTTTGGGCAGGGGAATTCACCCCTCCACTTT

clone size: NA
D gene: NA
J gene: TRBJ1-1
V gene: TRBV27
CDR3 protein: CASIHFGGSNTEAFF
CDR3 DNA: TGTGCCAGTATACATTTTGGGGGCTCGAACACTGAAGCTTTCTTT

clone size: NA
D gene: NA
J gene: TRBJ2-7
V gene: TRBV28
CDR3 protein: CASSFPLAWEQYF
CDR3 DNA: TGTGCCAGCAGTTTCCCACTAGCTTGGGAGCAGTACTTC

clone size: NA
D gene: NA
J gene: TRBJ2-2
V gene: TRBV27
CDR3 protein: CASSFSLVAGELFF
CDR3 DNA: TGTGCCAGCAGTTTTAGTCTTGTGGCCGGGGAGCTGTTTTTT

clone size: NA
D gene: NA
J gene: TRBJ1-5
V gene: TRBV21-1
CDR3 protein: CASSRPTGGTFWQPQHF
CDR3 DNA: TGTGCCAGCAGCAGACCTACGGGAGGTACCTTCTGGCAGCCCCAGCATTTT

clone size: NA
D gene: TRBD1
J gene: TRBJ2-7
V gene: TRBV5-1
CDR3 protein: CASSPGTGSYEQYF
CDR3 DNA: TGCGCCAGCAGCCCTGGGACAGGATCCTACGAGCAGTACTTC

clone size: NA
D gene: NA
J gene: TRBJ1-5
V gene: TRBV30
CDR3 protein: CAWRGREYNQPQHF
CDR3 DNA: TGTGCCTGGAGAGGGAGGGAATATAATCAGCCCCAGCATTTT

clone size: NA
D gene: TRBD2
J gene: TRBJ2-3
V gene: TRBV4-1
CDR3 protein: CASSTLAGGPPDTQYF
CDR3 DNA: TGCGCCAGTTCAACTTTAGCGGGAGGGCCCCCAGATACGCAGTATTTT

clone size: few
D gene: TRBD1
J gene: TRBJ1-5
V gene: TRBV28
CDR3 protein: CASSWGQGGQPQHF
CDR3 DNA: TGTGCCAGCAGTTGGGGACAGGGCGGTCAGCCCCAGCATTTT

clone size: once
D gene: NA
J gene: TRBJ2-5
V gene: TRBV18
CDR3 protein: CASSPPMATETQYF
CDR3 DNA: TGTGCCAGCTCACCACCGATGGCCACAGAGACCCAGTACTTC

clone size: once
D gene: NA
J gene: TRBJ2-3
V gene: TRBV6-1
CDR3 protein: CASTRFGDTQYF
CDR3 DNA: TGTGCCAGCACTAGGTTTGGAGATACGCAGTATTTT

clone size: NA
D gene: TRBD2
J gene: TRBJ2-3
V gene: TRBV5-1
CDR3 protein: CASSLAPLAGGATDTQYF
CDR3 DNA: TGCGCCAGCAGCTTGGCTCCTCTAGCGGGAGGTGCCACAGATACGCAGTATTTT